Shown below are 19 T cell receptor beta chains from a single sample sequenced in a study of T cell responses to AZD1222 COVID-19 vaccine. Only in-frame clones appear in the TCRdb table, and some are missing; sequencing was by immunoSEQ multiplex PCR. The sample includes over 120,000 clones, just over 90% seen only once; the top ten take 9.1%. The sample in question was peripheral blood, obtained on day 0 of AZD1222 vaccination. The receptors shown here come from an adult in good health.

The chain couples TRBV5-1 to TRBJ1-2; 7 positions agree with TRBD1. CDR1 is SGHRS, CDR2 YFSETQ, per germline. The ends lost 0 bases at V and 4 bases at J; junction bases unmatched: 9. The CDR3 covers 16 residues. The CDR3 region is CASSLGSTGIAYGYTF. For the CDR3, the DNA is TGCGCCAGCAGCTTGGGGTCGACAGGGATCGCCTATGGCTACACCTTC.

The V call is TRBV28, the J call TRBJ2-6; no definite D call. This CDR3 region has 16 residues. Deletions cut 5 bases from V and 4 bases from J, with 15 bases between. The germline gives CDR1 MDHEN, CDR2 SYDVKM. CDR3 sequence: CASSVIMGLGANVLTF. The CDR3 region has the DNA TGTGCCAGCAGTGTTATCATGGGCTTGGGGGCCAACGTCCTGACTTTC.

This chain links TRBV7-8 with TRBJ1-6; 9 nucleotides line up with TRBD1. The ends lost 5 bases at V and 8 bases at J; junction bases unmatched: 10. The CDR3 runs 16 residues. Germline loops: CDR1 SGHVS, CDR2 FQNEAQ. The CDR3 nucleotides read TGTGCCAGCAGCCGCGCCCGGGGACAGGGAGATTCACCCCTCCACTTT. Encoded protein: CASSRARGQGDSPLHF.

This clone was recorded only once. The chain is built from TRBV11-2 and TRBJ1-2; the D is unclear. Trimming took 1 base from V and 2 from J, leaving 8 bases between them. The V gene's germline CDR1 is SGHAT and CDR2 FQNNGV. This CDR3 region has 14 residues. The CDR3 sequence: CASSLGHSNYGYTF. DNA for the CDR3: TGTGCCAGCAGCTTAGGGCACAGCAACTATGGCTACACCTTC.

The genes are TRBV12-3 or TRBV12-4 and TRBJ2-2, with D perhaps matching TRBD1 (5 bases). The CDR3 is 13 residues long. Trimming shortened V by 5 bases and J by 7 bases, and 11 bases separated the two germline ends. The CDR3 spells CASSPTVGGELFF. CDR3 nucleotides: TGTGCCAGCAGTCCGACAGTGGGCGGGGAGCTGTTTTTT.

The rearrangement uses TRBV28 and TRBJ1-5; 8 bases line up with TRBD1. Looked up from germline, CDR1 is MDHEN and CDR2 is SYDVKM. V shed 10 bases, J shed 3 bases, and the junction held 14 bases outside the gene matches. This CDR3 comprises 16 residues. The CDR3 loop reads CATFRGTGRINQPQHF. CDR3 in DNA: TGTGCCACCTTTCGGGGGACAGGTAGGATCAATCAGCCCCAGCATTTT.

The J gene is TRBJ1-1, the V gene TRBV7-6; TRBD1 is a possible D gene (6 bases). There are 16 residues in the CDR3. CDR1 and CDR2 from the germline V gene are SGHVS and FNYEAQ. The germline V and J ends were trimmed by 1 base and 1 base, with 13 bases remaining between them. The CDR3 reads CASSLGGARKNTEAFF. The CDR3 bases are TGTGCCAGCAGCTTAGGGGGGGCCCGGAAGAACACTGAAGCTTTCTTT.

The V call is TRBV11-2, the J call TRBJ2-1, with D possibly being TRBD1 or TRBD2 (5 bases each). This CDR3 is 14 amino acids long. V was shortened by 6 bases and J by 8 bases, with 17 bases between the two germline ends. The V gene's germline CDR1 is SGHAT and CDR2 FQNNGV. This chain's CDR3 is CASRTTQGNDEQFF. DNA for the CDR3: TGTGCCAGCAGGACTACCCAGGGTAACGATGAGCAGTTCTTC.

This clone was recorded a few times. Different DNA sequences within this sample yield the same CDR3. V and J are TRBV19 and TRBJ2-3, with 9 positions matching TRBD2. Germline lookup yields CDR1 LNHDA and CDR2 SQIVND (reference sequence). Trimming at V came to 7 bases and at J to 5 bases, leaving 13 bases not matched to a gene. The CDR3 covers 16 residues. CDR3 residues: CASTLGGGGAEDTQYF. Written as DNA, the CDR3 is TGTGCCAGTACCCTAGGGGGCGGGGGGGCCGAAGATACGCAGTATTTT.

J is TRBJ1-6 and V is TRBV30, with a weak D call TRBD1 (5 bases). Germline V gene data show CDR1 as GTSNPN and CDR2 as SVGIG (reference sequence). There are 13 residues in the CDR3. The germline V and J ends were trimmed by 4 bases and 9 bases, with 13 bases remaining between them. CDR3 bases: TGTGCCTGGACAACCAGGGTTAGTTCACCCCTCCACTTT. Residues: CAWTTRVSSPLHF.

The chain has TRBV7-9 and TRBJ2-7; D unresolved. The ends were cut back, 7 bases at V and 3 bases at J, with 10 bases in the middle. Germline-derived CDR1 and CDR2 are SEHNR and FQNEAQ (reference sequence). The CDR3 totals 12 residues. CDR3 in amino acids: CASKVGCYEQYF. The DNA for the CDR3 is TGTGCCAGCAAGGTAGGTTGCTACGAGCAGTACTTC.

This chain links TRBV9 with TRBJ1-6; possibly TRBD1 for D (6 bases). Germline lookup yields CDR1 SGDLS and CDR2 YYNGEE. The V and J ends lost 3 bases and 9 bases respectively, with 7 bases between them. The length of the CDR3 is 12 residues. CDR3 bases: TGTGCCAGCAGCGCCAGGGGTTCACCCCTCCACTTT. Protein product: CASSARGSPLHF.

The rearrangement joins TRBV6-1 to TRBJ1-2; D is unresolved. Germline V lookup: CDR1 MNHNS, CDR2 SASEGT. The CDR3 runs 14 residues. Trimming stripped 1 base from V and 5 bases from J, with 11 bases between. The CDR3 coding sequence is TGTGCCAGCAGTGAAGGGGTCCGAGGGTATGGCTACACCTTC. This translates into CASSEGVRGYGYTF.

The chain combines TRBV24-1 with TRBJ1-2, with unresolved D. Germline CDR1 KGHDR, CDR2 SFDVKD. This CDR3 contains 12 residues. Deletions cut 5 bases from V and 4 bases from J, with 7 bases between. This CDR3 reads CATSAGSYGYTF. DNA of the CDR3: TGTGCCACCAGTGCCGGCAGCTATGGCTACACCTTC.

The chain couples TRBV16 to TRBJ1-2, with unresolved D. Between the trimmed V and J ends, which lost 0 bases and 4 bases, there was a span of 9 bases. This CDR3 has 14 amino acids. Germline-derived CDR1 and CDR2 are KGHSY and FQNENV. CDR3 DNA sequence: TGTGCCAGCAGCCAATCGGAACCTACCTATGGCTACACCTTC. This translates into CASSQSEPTYGYTF.

This chain uses TRBV28 with TRBJ2-4, with TRBD2 matching over 11 bases. CDR1 MDHEN and CDR2 SYDVKM come from the germline V gene. The CDR3 runs 16 residues. Unmatched junction bases numbered 7, after V lost 9 bases and J lost 0 bases. CDR3 residues: CASLAGGGIAKNIQYF. CDR3 bases: TGTGCCAGTCTAGCGGGGGGCGGGATAGCCAAAAACATTCAGTACTTC.

The genes are TRBV15 and TRBJ2-1, with a tentative D call TRBD2 (7 bases). This CDR3 has 14 amino acids. Per germline, CDR1 LNHNV and CDR2 YYDKDF (reference sequence). V was clipped by 4 bases and J by 6 bases, with 13 bases between them. CDR3 in amino acids: CATSIRGAFNEQFF. The CDR3 nucleotides are TGTGCCACCAGCATCCGGGGGGCCTTCAATGAGCAGTTCTTC.

The CDR3 DNA follows: TGTGCCAGCTCACAGAGCTCTGGAAACACCATATATTTT. Its translation is CASSQSSGNTIYF. The genes are TRBV18 and TRBJ1-3, with unresolved D. This CDR3 is 13 amino acids long. Germline values: CDR1 KGHSH, CDR2 LQKENI. Trimming removed 4 bases at V and 0 bases at J, with 4 bases between.

The chain joins TRBV7-8 to TRBJ1-2, with 8 bases matching TRBD1. V dropped 0 bases and J dropped 7; count of bases not matched to a gene: 10. Germline loops: CDR1 SGHVS, CDR2 FQNEAQ. The CDR3 totals 16 residues. CDR3 sequence (DNA): TGTGCCAGCAGCTTAGCGTTGTCAGGGGGCGTACGTGGCTACACCTTC. This gives the protein CASSLALSGGVRGYTF.